A selection of T cell receptor beta chains follows, all from one sample in a study of human CD4 T cells and Enterobacteriaceae. This table comes from immunoSEQ multiplex PCR, and its TCRdb copy is limited to in-frame clones, with some not included. The repertoire consists of some 30,000 clones, with roughly 79% occurring once and the leading ten covering about 1.5%. Specimen: memory CD4+ T cells from blood. Receptor source: a human donor in good health. Each CDR3 is given with its conserved first and last residue. D genes are given only for firm matches. Expanded clones get a size class; other rows say once, few or many, or leave the size out.

TRBV11-2	TRBD2	few	TRBJ2-5	TGTGCCAGCAGCTTAGGGGCTAGCGGGAGGGACGAGACCCAGTACTTC	CASSLGASGRDETQYF
TRBV6-1	TRBD1	-	TRBJ2-3	TGTGCCCTCTGGAGCGGGACAGGGTCCAAAGATACGCAGTATTTT	CALWSGTGSKDTQYF
TRBV5-1	-	-	TRBJ2-1	TGCGCCAGCAGCTCGGGACGTAGCTCCTACAATGAGCAGTTCTTC	CASSSGRSSYNEQFF
TRBV5-1	-	-	TRBJ1-5	TGCGCCAGCAGCTTCGGCGGTAATGATCAGCCCCAGCATTTT	CASSFGGNDQPQHF
TRBV5-1	TRBD2	once	TRBJ2-1	TGCGCCAGCAGCCCGGGACTAGCGCCGAACAATGAGCAGTTCTTC	CASSPGLAPNNEQFF
TRBV19	TRBD1	-	TRBJ2-5	TGTGCCAGTAGTGCCGAAGGGACAGGGGAGACCCAGTACTTC	CASSAEGTGETQYF
TRBV6-1	TRBD2	-	TRBJ2-1	TGTGCCAGCAGTGACCTACTAGCGGGAGAGGGAGATGAGCAGTTCTTC	CASSDLLAGEGDEQFF
TRBV11-2	-	-	TRBJ1-1	TGTGCCAGCAGCTTAGAAGGCACAGGGCAGTCGGTGACTTTCTTT	CASSLEGTGQSVTFF
TRBV9	TRBD2	once	TRBJ2-1	TGTGCCAGCAGCGTAGGTGCTGGGGGGGTTCGGTTCTTC	CASSVGAGGVRFF
TRBV6-5	-	-	TRBJ1-2	TGTGCCAGCAGTTACGGGGGTAGCTATGGCTACACCTTC	CASSYGGSYGYTF
TRBV10-1	TRBD2	-	TRBJ2-3	TGCGCCAGCAGTGTATGGCGACTAGCGGGAGCCTCCAAGGTTCCAGATACGCAGTATTTT	CASSVWRLAGASKVPDTQYF
TRBV7-2	-	-	TRBJ1-2	TGTGCCAGCAGCTTAGCGACAGTGGGTCCCTATGGCTACACCTTC	CASSLATVGPYGYTF
TRBV6-6	-	-	TRBJ2-5	TGTGCCAGCAGTTATTTTTCCCAAGAGACCCAGTACTTC	CASSYFSQETQYF
TRBV6-1	TRBD1	few	TRBJ1-4	TGTGCCAGCAGTGTCCTACAGGGGAATGAAAAACTGTTTTTT	CASSVLQGNEKLFF
TRBV2	-	-	TRBJ1-1	TGTGCCAGCAGTGAAGAATTGTGGGGTAACACTGAAGCTTTCTTT	CASSEELWGNTEAFF
TRBV18	TRBD1	-	TRBJ2-6	TGTGCCAGCTCACCTTCCCCCCGACTACAGGGGATGAGCTCTGGGGCCAACGTCCTGACTTTC	CASSPSPRLQGMSSGANVLTF
TRBV19	TRBD1	-	TRBJ2-1	TGTGCCAGTAGCAACCAGGGGGCGCGGAATGAGCAGTTCTTC	CASSNQGARNEQFF
TRBV19	-	once	TRBJ1-5	TGTGCCAGTAGTATGGGTCCGGGAAATCAGCCCCAGCATTTT	CASSMGPGNQPQHF
TRBV5-6	-	-	TRBJ1-5	TGTGCCAGCAGCTCCCGGGACTTATATCAGCCCCAGCATTTT	CASSSRDLYQPQHF
TRBV7-9	TRBD1	-	TRBJ1-1	TGTGCCAGCAGCCGAGGACAGGGTGGGACTGAAGCTTTCTTT	CASSRGQGGTEAFF
TRBV30	TRBD2	-	TRBJ2-5	TGTGCCTGGAGGCCGGGACTAGCGGGAGGTAAATTCCAAGAGACCCAGTACTTC	CAWRPGLAGGKFQETQYF
TRBV5-1	-	-	TRBJ2-2	TGCGCCAGCAGTCGCGGGACGGGCACCGGGGAGCTGTTTTTT	CASSRGTGTGELFF
TRBV6-5	TRBD1	-	TRBJ1-4	TGTGCCAGCAGTCGACAGGGCAGCGAAAAACTGTTTTTT	CASSRQGSEKLFF
TRBV6-1	-	-	TRBJ2-7	TGTGCCAGCAGTGCCCGTGCAGGCTACTACGAGCAGTACTTC	CASSARAGYYEQYF
TRBV25-1	-	-	TRBJ2-1	TGTGCCAGCAGTCCCCTGAATAACGCCTACAATGAGCAGTTCTTC	CASSPLNNAYNEQFF
TRBV28	-	-	TRBJ1-1	TGTGCCAGCAGTCCCCCGGCCTGGGGGACTGAAGCTTTCTTT	CASSPPAWGTEAFF
TRBV28	-	once	TRBJ1-6	TGTGCCAGCAGAGAGCCCTATAATTCACCCCTCCACTTT	CASREPYNSPLHF
TRBV6-5	-	-	TRBJ2-3	TGTGCCAGCAGTTACGGGCGGTATAGCACAGATACGCAGTATTTT	CASSYGRYSTDTQYF
TRBV5-4	TRBD1	-	TRBJ2-1	TGTGCCAGCAGCTTGTTCGGGACAGGGGGGAGCAATGAGCAGTTCTTC	CASSLFGTGGSNEQFF
TRBV9	TRBD2	-	TRBJ2-7	TGTGCCAGCAGCGTAGCTAGCGGATCCTACGAGCAGTACTTC	CASSVASGSYEQYF
TRBV27	-	-	TRBJ1-5	TGTGCCAGCAGTGCATCGGACAGCAGCAATCAGCCCCAGCATTTT	CASSASDSSNQPQHF
TRBV2	-	-	TRBJ2-4	TGTGCCAGCAGTGAAGTGGATTGGGAACTAGCCAAAAACATTCAGTACTTC	CASSEVDWELAKNIQYF
TRBV23-1	-	-	TRBJ2-5	TGCGCCAGCAGTCCCCCAGGGAAGGGAGAGACCCAGTACTTC	CASSPPGKGETQYF
TRBV9	-	-	TRBJ1-1	TGTGCCAGCAGCCCCCAGACCGTCGGGAACACTGAAGCTTTCTTT	CASSPQTVGNTEAFF
TRBV11-1	-	-	TRBJ2-1	TGTGCCAGCAGCTTACCAGGCCTGGGTGAGCAGTTCTTC	CASSLPGLGEQFF
TRBV2	TRBD2	-	TRBJ2-7	TGTGCCAGCAGTGAATTGAGCGGGGGGCCCTACGAGCAGTACTTC	CASSELSGGPYEQYF
TRBV6-1	-	few	TRBJ1-2	TGTGCCAGCAGTGAGGCGGGTCCAGCTAACTATGGCTACACCTTC	CASSEAGPANYGYTF
TRBV7-2	-	-	TRBJ2-7	TGTGCCAGCAGCCCGCTCCCCGGCTCCTACGAGCAGTACTTC	CASSPLPGSYEQYF
TRBV29-1	-	-	TRBJ1-2	TGCAGCGTTGAAGCAGGGGTCGGCTACACCTTC	CSVEAGVGYTF
TRBV4-1	-	-	TRBJ2-1	TGCGCCAGCAGCCAAGCTCAATCCTACAATGAGCAGTTCTTC	CASSQAQSYNEQFF
TRBV25-1	TRBD1	few	TRBJ1-1	TGTGCCAGCAGTGCACGGGGACAGACTGAAGCTTTCTTT	CASSARGQTEAFF
TRBV6-6	-	-	TRBJ1-1	TGTGCCAGCAACCCAGGGGTAAACACTGAAGCTTTCTTT	CASNPGVNTEAFF
TRBV10-3	-	-	TRBJ2-1	TGTGCCATCAGTTCTAGGGGCGGCCCTGAGCAGTTCTTC	CAISSRGGPEQFF
TRBV18	TRBD2	-	TRBJ2-1	TGTGCCAGCTCACGACTAGCGGGAGTACATGAGCAGTTCTTC	CASSRLAGVHEQFF
TRBV4-1	TRBD2	-	TRBJ2-2	TGCGCCAGCAGCCGGACTCCGGGACTAGCGATAGGGGAGCTGTTTTTT	CASSRTPGLAIGELFF
TRBV5-6	TRBD2	-	TRBJ2-7	TGTGCCAGCAGCTTTGGCGGGAGGGCCTCCGAGCAGTACTTC	CASSFGGRASEQYF
TRBV6-1	TRBD2	-	TRBJ2-2	TGTGCCAGCAGTGCCCGGACTAGCGGGAGCTTCACCGGGGAGCTGTTTTTT	CASSARTSGSFTGELFF
TRBV2	TRBD2	-	TRBJ2-1	TGTGCCAGCAGTGAAAGTGGCGGGACTAGTCAGTTCTTC	CASSESGGTSQFF
TRBV5-5	-	once	TRBJ1-2	TGTGCCAGCAGCTTAGGAGCGGCTAACTATGGCTACACCTTC	CASSLGAANYGYTF
TRBV7-9	TRBD1	-	TRBJ2-1	TGTGCCAGCAGCTTAGAGAGGGGACAGGGTCTTGAGCAGTTCTTC	CASSLERGQGLEQFF
TRBV6-5	-	-	TRBJ1-1	TGTGCCAGCACCCTCCAGCAGAACACTGAAGCTTTCTTT	CASTLQQNTEAFF